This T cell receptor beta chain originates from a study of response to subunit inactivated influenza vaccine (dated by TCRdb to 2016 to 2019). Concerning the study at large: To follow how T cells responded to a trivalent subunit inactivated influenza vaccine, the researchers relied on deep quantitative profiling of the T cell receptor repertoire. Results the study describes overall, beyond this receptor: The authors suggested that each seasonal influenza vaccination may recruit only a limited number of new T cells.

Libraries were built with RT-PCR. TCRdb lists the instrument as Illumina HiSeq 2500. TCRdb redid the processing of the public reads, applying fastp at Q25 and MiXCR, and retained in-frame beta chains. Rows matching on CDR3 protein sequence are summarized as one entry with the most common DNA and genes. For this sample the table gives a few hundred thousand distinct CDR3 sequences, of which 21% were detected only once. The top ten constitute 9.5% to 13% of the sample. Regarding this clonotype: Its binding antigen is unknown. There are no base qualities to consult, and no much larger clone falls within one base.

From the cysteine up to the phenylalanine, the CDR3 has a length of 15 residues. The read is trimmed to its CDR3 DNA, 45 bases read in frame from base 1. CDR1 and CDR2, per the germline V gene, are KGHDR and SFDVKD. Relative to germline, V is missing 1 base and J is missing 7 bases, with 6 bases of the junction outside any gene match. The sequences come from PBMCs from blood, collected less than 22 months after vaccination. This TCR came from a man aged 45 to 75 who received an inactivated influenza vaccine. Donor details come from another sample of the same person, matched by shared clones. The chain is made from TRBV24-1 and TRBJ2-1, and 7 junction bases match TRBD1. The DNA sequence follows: TGTGCCACCAGTGATTTCCAGACAGGGTGGAATGAGCAGTTCTTC. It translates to CATSDFQTGWNEQFF.